The present T cell receptor (beta chain) was sequenced within a study of T cell responses to AZD1222 COVID-19 vaccine. The assay was immunoSEQ multiplex PCR, and TCRdb's table has in-frame clones only and misses some. The sample carries roughly 36,000 clones, 70% to 90% recorded once. As regards this clone: Its target is unknown.

Study conclusions and caveats: Mostly white British, mostly female donors; authors suggested clonal diversity may be underestimated. It was only after the peak T cell response that any repertoires were sampled. Spike-specific TCR breadth and depth both grew after two AZD1222 doses.

Sequencing used peripheral blood, obtained on day 0 of AZD1222 vaccination. This clonotype originated in an adult in good health.

CDR3 amino acids: CASSLGLAQGYEQYF. CDR3 sequence (DNA): TGTGCCAGCAGCTTAGGATTGGCACAGGGGTACGAGCAGTACTTC. The rearrangement uses TRBV11-2 and TRBJ2-7, with 7 bases that match TRBD1. J was trimmed by 4 bases and V by 1 base; bases with no gene match: 7. The germline gives CDR1 SGHAT, CDR2 FQNNGV. The CDR3 spans 15 residues.